The 18 T cell receptor beta chains below come from one sample, sequenced in a study of CD8 T cells in ankylosing spondylitis (dated by TCRdb to between 2016 and 2019). The library was built by means of 5' RACE. This sample was sequenced with an Illumina HiSeq 2500. The public reads were reanalyzed by TCRdb: fastp trimming at Q25, MiXCR alignment, in-frame beta chains only. A single entry per CDR3 protein holds the most common genes and DNA from its merged rows. This sample has 300,000 to 350,000 distinct CDR3 sequences in its table, and around 21% of those were observed once. The ten largest clones represent about 3.7% of the sample. Sample: blood, either unsorted or a sorted T cell fraction (not recorded which). Receptor source: a female donor with ankylosing spondylitis or in good health (not recorded which).

This clonotype was counted between two and nine times. The rearrangement uses TRBV12-3 or TRBV12-4 and TRBJ2-5; D gene ambiguous. The CDR3 sequence is 12 residues long. Trimming removed 3 bases from V and 3 bases from J, with 5 bases in between. Written as DNA, the CDR3 is TGTGCCAGCAGTTTCAGCGAAGAGACCCAGTACTTC. Its translation: CASSFSEETQYF.

This clonotype was seen more than once but under ten times. This chain connects TRBV18 to TRBJ1-6; D is undetermined. Germline V gene lookup returns CDR1 KGHSH and CDR2 LQKENI. This CDR3 is 12 amino acids long. V shed 2 bases and J shed 10 bases, with 6 bases lying between them. The CDR3 sequence is CASSPDESPLHF. CDR3 coding DNA: TGTGCCAGCTCACCAGATGAGTCACCCCTCCACTTT.

DNA of the CDR3: TGTGCCACCAGTGCTGGGATCGGGGAGCTGTTTTTT. Amino acid sequence: CATSAGIGELFF. V and J are TRBV24-1 and TRBJ2-2; no clear D gene. Germline CDR1 reads KGHDR; CDR2 reads SFDVKD. V dropped 5 bases and J dropped 7 bases, with 7 bases sitting between them. This CDR3 is 12 amino acids long.

The chain combines TRBV20-1 with TRBJ1-3; maybe TRBD1 (5 bases). Germline values: CDR1 DFQATT, CDR2 SNEGSKA (reference sequence). The germline V and J ends were trimmed by 2 bases and 3 bases, with 8 bases remaining between them. This CDR3 is 13 amino acids long. The CDR3 DNA is TGCAGTGCTAGATCGGGGGATGGAAACACCATATATTTT. Protein: CSARSGDGNTIYF.

The chain has TRBV20-1 and TRBJ1-1; D gene uncertain. V was shortened by 0 bases and J by 2 bases, with 7 bases between the two germline ends. Per germline, CDR1 DFQATT and CDR2 SNEGSKA (reference sequence). The CDR3 has 13 amino acids. In nucleotides, the CDR3 is TGCAGTGCTAGAGAACACAGTAACACTGAAGCTTTCTTT. It encodes CSAREHSNTEAFF.

The V call is TRBV28, the J call TRBJ2-7; tentative D call: TRBD1 (5 bases). This CDR3 has 14 amino acids. V dropped 5 bases and J dropped 0 bases, with 11 bases sitting between them. Germline loops: CDR1 MDHEN, CDR2 SYDVKM. The CDR3 loop reads CASSTPGRSYEQYF. The CDR3 DNA reads as TGTGCCAGCAGTACCCCAGGGCGCTCCTACGAGCAGTACTTC.

The chain joins TRBV27 to TRBJ2-1; D is unclear. Per germline, CDR1 MNHEY and CDR2 SMNVEV (reference sequence). The CDR3 has 14 amino acids. Trimming removed 8 bases at V and 0 bases at J, with 11 bases between. The CDR3 protein is CASYSTGSYNEQFF. The CDR3 nucleotides read TGTGCCAGCTACTCAACGGGCTCCTACAATGAGCAGTTCTTC.

In its sample, this clonotype was seen many times. The CDR3 protein is CSAGQGFNQPQHF. The CDR3 region has the DNA TGCAGTGCTGGACAGGGGTTCAATCAGCCCCAGCATTTT. The rearrangement joins TRBV20-1 to TRBJ1-5, with 9 bases identical to TRBD1. Trimming at V came to 5 bases and at J to 3 bases, leaving 2 bases not matched to a gene. The CDR3 consists of 13 residues. Germline CDR1 and CDR2: DFQATT and SNEGSKA (reference sequence).

J is TRBJ2-4 and V is TRBV7-2; D is possibly TRBD1 or TRBD2 (5 bases each). Germline V lookup: CDR1 SGHTA, CDR2 FQGNSA. CDR3 length equals 13 residues. V lost 6 bases, J lost 1 base, and 7 bases lay in between. The CDR3 bases are TGTGCCAGCAGGTGGGGGGCCAAAAACATTCAGTACTTC. It encodes CASRWGAKNIQYF.

The chain combines TRBV7-9 with TRBJ2-3, with unresolved D. Germline CDR1 and CDR2: SEHNR and FQNEAQ (reference sequence). The V gene lost 0 bases and the J gene lost 2 bases, with 15 bases spanning the gap. The CDR3 is 17 amino acids. The CDR3: CASSLASRFLSTDTQYF. Written as DNA, the CDR3 is TGTGCCAGCAGCTTAGCTTCCAGGTTCCTCTCCACAGATACGCAGTATTTT. The whole variable domain, filled in from reference TRBV7-9 and TRBJ2-3, reads DTGVSQNPRHKITKRGQNVTFRCDPISEHNRLYWYRQTLGQGPEFLTYFQNEAQLEKSRLLSDRFSAERPKGSFSTLEIQRTEQGDSAMYLCASSLASRFLSTDTQYFGPGTRLTVL.

This clonotype was counted between two and nine times. The V gene is TRBV6-5, the J gene TRBJ2-7, with 7 bases fitting TRBD2. Losses at the gene ends were 0 bases for V and 5 bases for J; bases not matched to a gene: 13. CDR1 MNHEY and CDR2 SVGAGI come from the germline V gene. This CDR3 has 17 residues. CDR3 sequence reads: CASSYSLAGAKLNEQYF. CDR3 DNA: TGTGCCAGCAGTTACTCTTTGGCGGGAGCCAAACTCAACGAGCAGTACTTC.

This clonotype was seen only a few times. The chain joins TRBV20-1 to TRBJ2-3; D could derive from TRBD1 or TRBD2 (6 bases each). CDR1 is DFQATT, CDR2 SNEGSKA, per germline (reference sequence). With 7 bases removed from V and 6 bases from J, the gap between germline ends came to 14 bases. CDR3 size: 12 residues. CDR3 region: CSGGGSPDTQYF. CDR3 coding DNA: TGCAGTGGAGGGGGGTCCCCGGATACGCAGTATTTT.

The sample holds a few counts of this clonotype. The chain has TRBV7-2 and TRBJ2-3; D might be TRBD2 (5 bases). This CDR3 has 15 residues. Trimming left V 1 base short and J 2 bases short, with 10 bases between. Germline CDR1 and CDR2: SGHTA and FQGNSA. The chain's CDR3 is CASSLGGRTTDTQYF. In DNA, the CDR3 is TGTGCCAGCAGCTTAGGAGGGCGGACCACAGATACGCAGTATTTT.

This clonotype was seen only a few times. The chain joins TRBV6-6 to TRBJ2-1, with a weak D call TRBD2 (5 bases). V was trimmed by 2 bases and J by 8 bases, leaving 13 bases between them. The CDR3 runs 14 residues. CDR1 MNHNY and CDR2 SVGAGI come from the germline V gene (reference sequence). DNA for the CDR3: TGTGCCAGCAGTTACCCGGGAAGGGTTGATGAGCAGTTCTTC. Translation gives CASSYPGRVDEQFF.

The table lists this clonotype with many counts. In DNA form, the CDR3 reads TGTGCCAGCAGTCCCGGCGGTGGCTACACCTTC. Translating it yields CASSPGGGYTF. The chain links TRBV12-3 or TRBV12-4 to TRBJ1-2; D not resolved. V was shortened by 5 bases and J by 7 bases, with 8 bases between the two germline ends. The CDR3 runs to 11 residues.

This clonotype was picked up a small number of times. The rearrangement uses TRBV12-3 or TRBV12-4 and TRBJ1-3; D gene uncertain. V lost 4 bases, J lost 8 bases, and 21 bases lay in between. There are 16 residues in the CDR3. The CDR3 DNA sequence: TGTGCCAGCAGTTCAATGGGTGGAAAAGAGGAATACACCATATATTTT. This sequence encodes CASSSMGGKEEYTIYF.

This clonotype came up many times. This chain connects TRBV29-1 to TRBJ2-5; 7 nucleotides line up with TRBD2. V shed 6 bases and J 0 bases; nucleotides not matched to a gene: 13. Germline-derived CDR1 and CDR2 are SQVTM and ANQGSEA. The CDR3 has 16 amino acids. The CDR3 is CSVQRVGSGNQETQYF. The CDR3 DNA sequence: TGCAGCGTCCAGAGGGTAGGCAGCGGGAACCAAGAGACCCAGTACTTC.

The chain couples TRBV7-9 to TRBJ1-2; D is perhaps TRBD1 (5 bases). Between the trimmed V and J ends, which lost 2 bases and 5 bases, there was a span of 12 bases. This CDR3 comprises 14 residues. Germline V CDR1 and CDR2: SEHNR, FQNEAQ (reference sequence). CDR3 DNA sequence: TGTGCCAGCAGCTTAAACCGGGACTCATATGGCTACACCTTC. It is translated as CASSLNRDSYGYTF.